This TCR beta chain was found in a study of CD8 T cells in Susac syndrome. Sequencing of TCR beta covered CD8+ and CD4+ T cells obtained from blood. TEMRA cells were FACS-enriched, while CD8+ and CD4+ T cells were negatively isolated. The CDR3 is 11 residues long. V lost 4 bases, J lost 2 bases, and 0 bases lay in between. Germline V gene sequence: CDR1 MGHDK, CDR2 SYGVNS. After extraction with the RNeasy kit, about 0.5 to 1 ug of the RNA was reverse transcribed using random hexamers. By means of immunoSEQ multiplex PCR, TCR beta CDR3 spanning 54 Vbeta and 13 Jbeta underwent amplification. Via MiXCR, TCRdb re-called the immunoSEQ multiplex PCR reads, giving one row per CDR3 protein. The table shows around 190,000 distinct CDR3 sequences, with 85% to 95% occurring only once.

Specimen: CD4+ T cells from PBMCs. V usage is TRBV25-1 and J usage is TRBJ2-1; D ambiguous. The clonotype originates from a human donor in good health. CDR3 amino acids: CASSAYNEQFF. The CDR3 DNA sequence: TGTGCCAGCAGTGCCTACAATGAGCAGTTCTTC.